This is a list of T cell receptor beta chains from one sample in a study of T cell responses to AZD1222 COVID-19 vaccine. Profiled with immunoSEQ multiplex PCR; TCRdb holds only in-frame clones, not every one. The sample consists of some 130,000 clones, over 75% of them appearing once. Sequencing used peripheral blood, obtained 28 days after the second dose of the MenACWY control vaccine. All receptors come from an adult who received the MenACWY meningococcal vaccine as a control. Each CDR3 is given with its conserved first and last residue. Each record gives: V gene, J gene, CDR3 protein.

TRBV3-1/TRBV3-2	TRBJ1-2	CASSQGVLLDYGYTF
TRBV2	TRBJ1-3	CASSEQGVGNTIYF
TRBV6-5	TRBJ1-6	CASARKGADNSPLHF
TRBV2	TRBJ2-3	CASRLPGGDTQYF
TRBV7-2	TRBJ1-1	CASSLAVATEAFF
TRBV24-1	TRBJ2-5	CATSDFPSGGAKETQYF
TRBV21-1	TRBJ1-5	CASSKMWQGRSNQPQHF
TRBV9	TRBJ2-2	CASSAGVGGNGELFF
TRBV30	TRBJ1-1	CAWSVEVGRTNTEAFF
TRBV15	TRBJ2-7	CATSRGGQASYEQYF
TRBV9	TRBJ2-2	CASSVVLGGELFF
TRBV5-4	TRBJ2-3	CASSLSPREDTQYF
TRBV6-6	TRBJ1-5	CASSPRWQGVGNQPQHF
TRBV7-8	TRBJ2-3	CASSLASGNTDTQYF
TRBV15	TRBJ2-7	CATSRKSPGQGSEQYF
TRBV27	TRBJ1-1	CASKKGNTEAFF
TRBV2	TRBJ1-1	CASSRTGRLTEAFF
TRBV7-2	TRBJ1-1	CASSSYPRDGNTEAFF
TRBV19	TRBJ1-5	CASSLGGGPFQPQHF
TRBV13	TRBJ1-1	CASSLGVPGGWGAFF
TRBV24-1	TRBJ2-6	CATSDFRVGGANVLTF
TRBV6-6	TRBJ1-5	CASSFREGGNQPQHF
TRBV5-1	TRBJ1-2	CASSWDRSYGYTF
TRBV19	TRBJ1-5	CASSGSGANQPQHF
TRBV28	TRBJ2-5	CASTPGGGKETQYF
TRBV7-2	TRBJ1-6	CASQRAGSPLHF
TRBV4-3	TRBJ1-1	CASSQDGGALAEAFF
TRBV27	TRBJ2-3	CASSFLRTDTQYF
TRBV28	TRBJ1-5	CASRGLGMGQPQHF
TRBV28	TRBJ1-2	CASRLMDSYNYGYTF
TRBV6-5	TRBJ2-5	CASSYSRNRWETQYF
TRBV11-3	TRBJ2-2	CASSLELRVLAIGELFF
TRBV7-6	TRBJ2-1	CASSSYAAGGRNEQFF
TRBV5-1	TRBJ1-4	CATRAGGSNEKLFF
TRBV14	TRBJ2-1	CASSQFGRAAGYEQFF
TRBV11-1	TRBJ2-1	CASSLGDNYNEQFF
TRBV5-1	TRBJ1-2	CASSSTGEDGYTF
TRBV7-2	TRBJ2-3	CASSFVSTDTQYF
TRBV30	TRBJ2-7	CAWSSGRDPYEQYF
TRBV18	TRBJ2-7	CASSPPSTYEQYF
TRBV28	TRBJ2-5	CASSPGQGVGTQYF
TRBV30	TRBJ1-2	CAWRQFNYGYTF
TRBV6-6	TRBJ2-3	CASSYLTSRRPDTQYF
TRBV18	TRBJ1-1	CASSPDGRRTEAFF
TRBV5-4	TRBJ2-5	CASSGWYGWGSQETQYF
TRBV29-1	TRBJ1-1	CSAGDRGLAFF
TRBV14	TRBJ1-6	CASSQPPSPLHF
TRBV6-2/TRBV6-3	TRBJ1-2	CASSYGAGAYGYTF
TRBV3-1/TRBV3-2	TRBJ2-3	CASSPGLAGGMQYF
TRBV5-1	TRBJ2-5	CASSLAGRETQYF